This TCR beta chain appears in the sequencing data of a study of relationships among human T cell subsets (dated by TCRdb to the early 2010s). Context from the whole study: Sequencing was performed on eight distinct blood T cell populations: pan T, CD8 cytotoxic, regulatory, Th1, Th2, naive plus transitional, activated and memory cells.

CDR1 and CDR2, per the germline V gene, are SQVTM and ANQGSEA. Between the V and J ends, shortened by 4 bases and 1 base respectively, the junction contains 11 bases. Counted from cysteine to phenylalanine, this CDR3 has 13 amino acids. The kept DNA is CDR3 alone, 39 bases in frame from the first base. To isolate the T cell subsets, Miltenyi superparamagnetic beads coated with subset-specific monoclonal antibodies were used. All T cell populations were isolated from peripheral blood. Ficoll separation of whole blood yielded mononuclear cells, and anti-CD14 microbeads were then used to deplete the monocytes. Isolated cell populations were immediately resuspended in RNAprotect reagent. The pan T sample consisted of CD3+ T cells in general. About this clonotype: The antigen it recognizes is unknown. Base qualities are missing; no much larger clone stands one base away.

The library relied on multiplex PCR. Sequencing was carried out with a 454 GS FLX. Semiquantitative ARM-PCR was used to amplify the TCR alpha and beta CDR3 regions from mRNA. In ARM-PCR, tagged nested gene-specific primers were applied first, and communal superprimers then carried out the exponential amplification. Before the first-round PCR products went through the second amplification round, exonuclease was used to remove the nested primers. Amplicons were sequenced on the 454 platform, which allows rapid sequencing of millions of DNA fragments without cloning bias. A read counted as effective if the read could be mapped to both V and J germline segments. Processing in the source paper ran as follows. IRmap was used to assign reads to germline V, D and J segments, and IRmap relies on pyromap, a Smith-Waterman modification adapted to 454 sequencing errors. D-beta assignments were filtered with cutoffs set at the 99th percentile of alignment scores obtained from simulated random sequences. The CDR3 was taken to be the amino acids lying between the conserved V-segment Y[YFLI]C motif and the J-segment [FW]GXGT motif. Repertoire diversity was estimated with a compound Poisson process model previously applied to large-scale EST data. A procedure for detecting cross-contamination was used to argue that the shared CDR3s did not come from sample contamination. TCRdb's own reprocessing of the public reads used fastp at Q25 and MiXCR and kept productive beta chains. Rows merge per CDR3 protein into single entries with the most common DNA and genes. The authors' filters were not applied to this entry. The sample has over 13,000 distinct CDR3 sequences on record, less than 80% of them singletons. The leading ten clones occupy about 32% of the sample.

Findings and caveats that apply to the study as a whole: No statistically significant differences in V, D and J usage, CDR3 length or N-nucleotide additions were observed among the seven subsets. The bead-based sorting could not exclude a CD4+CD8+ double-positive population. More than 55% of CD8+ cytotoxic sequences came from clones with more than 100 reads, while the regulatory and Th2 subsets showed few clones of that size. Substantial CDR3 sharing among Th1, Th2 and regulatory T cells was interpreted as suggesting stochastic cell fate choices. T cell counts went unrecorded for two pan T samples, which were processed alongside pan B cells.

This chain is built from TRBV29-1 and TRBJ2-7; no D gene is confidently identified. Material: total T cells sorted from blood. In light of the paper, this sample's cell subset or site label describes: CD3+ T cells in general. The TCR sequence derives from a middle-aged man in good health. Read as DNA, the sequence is TGCAGCGTTGTAAAACAGCTTTCCTACGAGCAGTACTTC. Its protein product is CSVVKQLSYEQYF.